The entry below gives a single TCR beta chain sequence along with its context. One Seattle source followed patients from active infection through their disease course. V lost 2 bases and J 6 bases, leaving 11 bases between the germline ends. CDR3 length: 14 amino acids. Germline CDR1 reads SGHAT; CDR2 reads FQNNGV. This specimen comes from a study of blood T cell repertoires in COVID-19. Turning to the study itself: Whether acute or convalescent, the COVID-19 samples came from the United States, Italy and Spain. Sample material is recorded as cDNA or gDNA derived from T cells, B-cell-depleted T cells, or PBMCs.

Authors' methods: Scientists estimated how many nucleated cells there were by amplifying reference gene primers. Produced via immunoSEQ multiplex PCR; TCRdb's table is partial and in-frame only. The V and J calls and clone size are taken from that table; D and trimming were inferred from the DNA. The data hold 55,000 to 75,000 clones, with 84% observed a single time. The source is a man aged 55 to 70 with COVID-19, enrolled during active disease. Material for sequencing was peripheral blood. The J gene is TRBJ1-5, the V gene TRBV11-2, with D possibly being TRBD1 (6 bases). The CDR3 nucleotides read TGTGCCAGCAGCTTATCAGGGGCGGGTCAGCCCCAGCATTTT. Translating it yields CASSLSGAGQPQHF.